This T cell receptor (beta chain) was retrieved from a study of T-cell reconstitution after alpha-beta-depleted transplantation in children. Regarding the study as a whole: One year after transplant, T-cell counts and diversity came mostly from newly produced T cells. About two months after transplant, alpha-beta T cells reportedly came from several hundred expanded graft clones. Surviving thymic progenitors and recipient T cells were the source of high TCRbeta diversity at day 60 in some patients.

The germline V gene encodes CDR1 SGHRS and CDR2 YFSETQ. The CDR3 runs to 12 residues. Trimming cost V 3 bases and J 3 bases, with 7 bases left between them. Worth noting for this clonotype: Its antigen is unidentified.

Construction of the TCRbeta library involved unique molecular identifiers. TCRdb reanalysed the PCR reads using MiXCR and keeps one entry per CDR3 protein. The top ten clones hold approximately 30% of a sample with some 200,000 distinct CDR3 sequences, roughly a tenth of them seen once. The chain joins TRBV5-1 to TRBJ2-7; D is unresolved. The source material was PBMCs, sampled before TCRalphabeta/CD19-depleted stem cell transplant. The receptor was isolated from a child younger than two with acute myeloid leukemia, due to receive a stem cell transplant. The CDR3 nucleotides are TGCGCCAGCAGCTCACAGCGCTACGAGCAGTACTTC. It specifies CASSSQRYEQYF.